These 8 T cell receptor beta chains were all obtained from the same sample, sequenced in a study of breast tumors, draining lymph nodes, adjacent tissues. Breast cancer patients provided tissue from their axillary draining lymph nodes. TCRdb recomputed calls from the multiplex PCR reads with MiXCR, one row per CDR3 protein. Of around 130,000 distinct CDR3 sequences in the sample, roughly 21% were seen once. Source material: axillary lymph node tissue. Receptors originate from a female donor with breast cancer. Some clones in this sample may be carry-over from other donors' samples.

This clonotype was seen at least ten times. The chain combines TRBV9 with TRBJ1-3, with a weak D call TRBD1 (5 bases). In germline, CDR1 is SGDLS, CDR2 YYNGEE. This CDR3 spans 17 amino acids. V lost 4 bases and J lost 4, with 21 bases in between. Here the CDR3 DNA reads TGTGCCAGCAGCTCCTACTCCAGGGCGTCGGACGGAAACACCATATATTTT. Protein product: CASSSYSRASDGNTIYF. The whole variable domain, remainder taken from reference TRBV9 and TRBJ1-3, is DSGVTQTPKHLITATGQRVTLRCSPRSGDLSVYWYQQSLDQGLQFLIQYYNGEERAKGNILERFSAQQFPDLHSELNLSSLELGDSALYFCASSSYSRASDGNTIYFGEGSWLTVV.

The CDR3 loop is CASSEYRGITGELFF. CDR3 sequence (DNA): TGTGCCAGCAGTGAGTACAGGGGAATCACCGGGGAGCTGTTTTTT. The rearrangement uses TRBV6-1 and TRBJ2-2; TRBD1 matches 7 bases. Germline V gene data show CDR1 as MNHNS and CDR2 as SASEGT. This CDR3 has 15 residues. The V and J ends lost 3 bases and 4 bases, in that order; junction bases with no gene match: 5.

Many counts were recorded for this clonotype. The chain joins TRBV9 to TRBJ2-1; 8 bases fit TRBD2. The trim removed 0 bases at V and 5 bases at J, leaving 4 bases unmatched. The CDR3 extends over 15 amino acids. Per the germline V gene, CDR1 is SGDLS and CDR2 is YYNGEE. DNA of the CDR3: TGTGCCAGCAGCGTAGGATTAGCGGGGAACAATGAGCAGTTCTTC. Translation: CASSVGLAGNNEQFF. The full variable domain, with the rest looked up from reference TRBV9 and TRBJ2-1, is DSGVTQTPKHLITATGQRVTLRCSPRSGDLSVYWYQQSLDQGLQFLIQYYNGEERAKGNILERFSAQQFPDLHSELNLSSLELGDSALYFCASSVGLAGNNEQFFGPGTRLTVL.

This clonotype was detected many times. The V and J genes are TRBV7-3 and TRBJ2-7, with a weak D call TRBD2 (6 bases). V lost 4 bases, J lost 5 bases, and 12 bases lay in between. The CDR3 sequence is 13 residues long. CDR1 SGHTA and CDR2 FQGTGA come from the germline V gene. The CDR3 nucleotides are TGTGCCAGCAGCTCCCAAGCGGGCCACGAGCAGTACTTC. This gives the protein CASSSQAGHEQYF.

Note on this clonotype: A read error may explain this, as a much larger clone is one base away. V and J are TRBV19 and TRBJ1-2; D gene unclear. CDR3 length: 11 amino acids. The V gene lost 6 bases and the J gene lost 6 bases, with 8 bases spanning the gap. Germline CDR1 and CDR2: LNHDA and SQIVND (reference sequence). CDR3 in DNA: TGTGCCAGTAGGGCCGTGGATGGCTACACCTTC. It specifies CASRAVDGYTF.

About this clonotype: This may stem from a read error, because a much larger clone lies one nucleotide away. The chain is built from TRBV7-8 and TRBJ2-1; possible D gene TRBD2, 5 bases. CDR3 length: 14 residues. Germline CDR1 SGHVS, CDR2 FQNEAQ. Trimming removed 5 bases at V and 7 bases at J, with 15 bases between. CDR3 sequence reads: CASSPSWRNNEQFF. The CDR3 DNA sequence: TGTGCCAGCAGCCCTAGCTGGAGGAATAATGAGCAGTTCTTC.

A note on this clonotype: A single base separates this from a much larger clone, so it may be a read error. For the CDR3, the DNA is TGTGCCAGCAGCCAAGACGTGCGGGATTCACCCCTCCACTTT. Translating it yields CASSQDVRDSPLHF. The rearrangement joins TRBV3-1 to TRBJ1-6; no clear D. There are 14 residues in the CDR3. Germline lookup yields CDR1 LGHDT and CDR2 YNNKEL (reference sequence). V lost 0 bases, J lost 8 bases, and 8 bases lay in between.

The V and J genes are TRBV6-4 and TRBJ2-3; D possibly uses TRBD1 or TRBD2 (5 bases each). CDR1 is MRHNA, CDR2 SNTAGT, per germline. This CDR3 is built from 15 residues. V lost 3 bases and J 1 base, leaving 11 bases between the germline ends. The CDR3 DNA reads TGTGCCAGCAGTGAACAACCGGGGCGCACAGATACGCAGTATTTT. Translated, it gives CASSEQPGRTDTQYF.